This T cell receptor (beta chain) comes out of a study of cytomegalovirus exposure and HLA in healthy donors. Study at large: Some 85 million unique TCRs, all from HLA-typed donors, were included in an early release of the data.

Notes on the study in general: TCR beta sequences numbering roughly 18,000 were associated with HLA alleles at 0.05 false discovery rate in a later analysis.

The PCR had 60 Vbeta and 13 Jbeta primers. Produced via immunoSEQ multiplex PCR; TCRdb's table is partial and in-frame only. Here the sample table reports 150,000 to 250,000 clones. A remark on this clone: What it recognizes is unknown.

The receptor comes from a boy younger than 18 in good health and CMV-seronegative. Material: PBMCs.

The CDR3 DNA reads as TGCAGTGCTCGACAGGCAGATACGCAGTATTTT. Its translation: CSARQADTQYF. The V gene is TRBV20-1, the J gene TRBJ2-3, with D possibly being TRBD1 (6 bases). V lost 5 bases to trimming and J lost 4 bases, with 7 bases between them. Germline lookup yields CDR1 DFQATT and CDR2 SNEGSKA (reference sequence). The CDR3 is 11 residues long.